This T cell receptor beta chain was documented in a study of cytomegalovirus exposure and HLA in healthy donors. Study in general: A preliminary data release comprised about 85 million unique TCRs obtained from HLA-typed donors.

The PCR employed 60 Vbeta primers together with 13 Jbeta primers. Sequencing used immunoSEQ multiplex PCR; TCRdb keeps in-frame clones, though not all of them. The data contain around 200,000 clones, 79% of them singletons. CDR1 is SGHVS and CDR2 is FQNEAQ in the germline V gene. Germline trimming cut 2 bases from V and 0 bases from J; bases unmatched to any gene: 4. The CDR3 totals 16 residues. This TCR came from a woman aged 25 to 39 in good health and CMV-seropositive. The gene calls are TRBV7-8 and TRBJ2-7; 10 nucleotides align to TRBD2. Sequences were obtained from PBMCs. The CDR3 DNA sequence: TGTGCCAGCAGCTTAATAGCGGGAGGCGTCTCCTACGAGCAGTACTTC. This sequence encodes CASSLIAGGVSYEQYF.